This passage covers 21 T cell receptor beta chains from one sample sequenced in a study of Ad26.COV2.S vaccination and SARS-CoV-2 variants. Sequenced by immunoSEQ multiplex PCR; TCRdb stores in-frame clones only, minus some. In the table there are about 350,000 clones, about 91% of which are singletons. The material sequenced was peripheral blood, taken after recovery from COVID-19. Receptor source: a human donor who had recovered from COVID-19.

This sequence joins TRBV5-1 and TRBJ2-2; 9 bases map to TRBD1. Germline values: CDR1 SGHRS, CDR2 YFSETQ. The CDR3 has 16 amino acids. J was trimmed by 4 bases and V by 5 bases; bases with no gene match: 9. CDR3 coding DNA: TGCGCCAGCAGTTCACCGGGACAGGGTTTCACCGGGGAGCTGTTTTTT. Translating it yields CASSSPGQGFTGELFF.

The chain uses TRBV24-1 and TRBJ2-1; 7 positions match TRBD1. CDR1 is KGHDR, CDR2 SFDVKD, per germline. J gave up 6 bases and V 9 bases, and 7 bases lay outside the gene matches. The CDR3 is 13 residues long. Written as DNA, the CDR3 is TGTGCCACCGCAGGGGACAGCGCCAATGAGCAGTTCTTC. Translating it yields CATAGDSANEQFF.

J is TRBJ2-7 and V is TRBV3-1 (or the pseudogene TRBV3-2); TRBD1 agrees at 7 bases. V lost 0 bases and J lost 4; bases outside the gene matches: 6. This CDR3 contains 15 residues. The germline CDR1 and CDR2 sequences are LGHDT and YNNKEL (reference sequence). The CDR3: CASSQDNRGIYEQYF. For the CDR3, the DNA is TGTGCCAGCAGCCAAGATAACAGGGGAATATACGAGCAGTACTTC.

The chain links TRBV6-2 or TRBV6-3 to TRBJ2-2; no definite D call. V was trimmed by 7 bases and J by 9 bases, leaving 15 bases between them. The CDR3 is 13 residues long. Germline V gene data show CDR1 as MNHEY and CDR2 as SVGEGT. The CDR3 DNA reads TGTGCCAGCACCCCCTGGGCTAACCGGGAGCTGTTTTTT. This encodes CASTPWANRELFF.

V and J are TRBV11-3 and TRBJ2-1, with D perhaps matching TRBD1 (5 bases). The CDR3 totals 13 residues. Trimming cost V 0 bases and J 9 bases, with 9 bases left between them. Germline V gene lookup returns CDR1 SGHNT and CDR2 YENEEA. CDR3 bases: TGTGCCAGCAGCTTAGACCTAACAGGTGAGCAGTTCTTC. It translates to CASSLDLTGEQFF. The whole variable domain, filled in from reference TRBV11-3 and TRBJ2-1, reads EAGVVQSPRYKIIEKKQPVAFWCNPISGHNTLYWYLQNLGQGPELLIRYENEEAVDDSQLPKDRFSAERLKGVDSTLKIQPAELGDSAVYLCASSLDLTGEQFFGPGTRLTVL.

A single count supports this clone. In nucleotides, the CDR3 is TGTGCCAGTACCTCAGGTTTGGGACAGGGTAACTATGGCTACACCTTC. Translation gives CASTSGLGQGNYGYTF. The J gene is TRBJ1-2, the V gene TRBV19, with 9 bases identical to TRBD1. Trimming at V came to 7 bases and at J to 1 base, leaving 10 bases not matched to a gene. Looked up from germline, CDR1 is LNHDA and CDR2 is SQIVND (reference sequence). The CDR3 extends over 16 amino acids.

This chain connects TRBV3-1 (or the pseudogene TRBV3-2) to TRBJ2-2, with 13 bases fitting TRBD2. The germline V gene encodes CDR1 LGHDT and CDR2 YNNKEL (reference sequence). The CDR3 extends over 19 amino acids. V was clipped by 4 bases and J by 3 bases; unmatched bases: 11. CDR3 protein: CASSRYALAGGDYTGELFF. Written as DNA, the CDR3 is TGTGCCAGCAGCCGATACGCACTAGCGGGGGGGGACTACACCGGGGAGCTGTTTTTT.

The chain is built from TRBV6-6 and TRBJ1-5; D may be TRBD1 (6 bases). The V gene's germline CDR1 is MNHNY and CDR2 SVGAGI (reference sequence). V was pared by 4 bases and J by 3 bases, with 10 bases between. The CDR3 contains 14 residues. The CDR3 nucleotides are TGTGCCAGCAGTTCCCGACAGGACAATCAGCCCCAGCATTTT. Its translation: CASSSRQDNQPQHF.

The table lists this clone with a count of one. The chain links TRBV4-3 to TRBJ2-5; D may correspond to TRBD1 or TRBD2 (5 bases each). The CDR3 is 17 amino acids. V was pared by 1 base and J by 6 bases, with 21 bases between. Germline CDR1 is LGHNA and CDR2 is YSLEER. This CDR3 reads CASSQVLPGRITKTQYF. CDR3 sequence (DNA): TGCGCCAGCAGCCAAGTCCTACCGGGACGGATTACAAAGACCCAGTACTTC.

The chain uses TRBV2 and TRBJ1-6, with 8 bases identical to TRBD1. Germline CDR1 SNHLY, CDR2 FYNNEI. V lost 0 bases to trimming and J lost 10 bases; unmatched junction nucleotides: 5. The CDR3 totals 15 residues. The CDR3 is CASSEAWAGGSPLHF. The CDR3 nucleotides read TGTGCCAGCAGTGAAGCGTGGGCAGGGGGCTCACCCCTCCACTTT.

The chain joins TRBV6-6 to TRBJ1-2; D may be TRBD1 (5 bases). Trimming cost V 7 bases and J 7 bases, with 16 bases left between them. Germline V gene lookup returns CDR1 MNHNY and CDR2 SVGAGI (reference sequence). The length of the CDR3 is 13 residues. CDR3 sequence (DNA): TGTGCCAGCACCCAAGGGGCAGGGTCTGGCTACACCTTC. Amino acid sequence: CASTQGAGSGYTF.

The chain carries TRBV12-3 or TRBV12-4 and TRBJ2-3; D uncertain. V lost 7 bases to trimming and J lost 6 bases, with 14 bases between them. This CDR3 region has 13 residues. CDR3 amino acids: CASNQGKGDTQYF. The CDR3 nucleotides read TGTGCCAGCAACCAAGGAAAAGGGGATACGCAGTATTTT.

This rearrangement joins TRBV29-1 to TRBJ1-5; 7 bases align to TRBD1. The CDR3 totals 14 residues. Looked up from germline, CDR1 is SQVTM and CDR2 is ANQGSEA. Trimming at V came to 4 bases and at J to 5 bases, leaving 8 bases not matched to a gene. The CDR3, as DNA: TGCAGCGTTGTTCAGACAGGGTTAGATCAGCCCCAGCATTTT. Protein sequence: CSVVQTGLDQPQHF.

This clone was found once. This sequence joins TRBV28 and TRBJ2-7; 9 bases are a match to TRBD1. The germline V gene encodes CDR1 MDHEN and CDR2 SYDVKM. After removal of 6 bases from V and 5 bases from J, the junction contained 11 bases not matched to a gene. This CDR3 has 15 amino acids. CDR3 sequence (DNA): TGTGCCAGCAGGGATACAGGGGGCGCGGTACACGAGCAGTACTTC. It codes for CASRDTGGAVHEQYF.

V gene TRBV5-1 combines with J gene TRBJ2-5; 7 bases map to TRBD2. Germline V lookup: CDR1 SGHRS, CDR2 YFSETQ. The CDR3 totals 14 residues. J lost 5 bases, V lost 2 bases, and 6 bases had no gene match. CDR3: CASSFSGPRETQYF. The CDR3 bases are TGCGCCAGCAGCTTTAGCGGGCCGAGGGAGACCCAGTACTTC.

On this clone itself: A junction boundary mismatches the germline segment, possibly from a read error. The chain recombines TRBV15 with TRBJ1-3; 7 bases match TRBD1. CDR1 and CDR2 (germline): LNHNV, YYDKDF (reference sequence). CDR3 size: 16 residues. CDR3 sequence reads: CAASRDLDRARNTIYF. CDR3 nucleotides: TGTGCCGCCAGCAGAGATCTAGACAGGGCGAGAAACACCATATATTTT.

The rearrangement joins TRBV5-6 to TRBJ2-2; D call uncertain. The germline V gene encodes CDR1 SGHDT and CDR2 YYEEEE. CDR3 length equals 18 residues. The V end was cut by 2 bases, the J end by 1 base, with 18 bases between. The CDR3 region is CASSFRVLQSRNTGELFF. The CDR3 nucleotides are TGTGCCAGCAGCTTTAGGGTGTTACAGAGTCGGAACACCGGGGAGCTGTTTTTT.

The V and J genes are TRBV5-1 and TRBJ1-2, with TRBD1 matching over 7 bases. Germline V gives CDR1 SGHRS, CDR2 YFSETQ. V was clipped by 4 bases and J by 0 bases; unmatched bases: 6. The CDR3 has 15 residues. CDR3 sequence reads: CASSATGFANYGYTF. The CDR3 coding sequence is TGCGCCAGCAGCGCGACAGGGTTCGCTAACTATGGCTACACCTTC.

The V gene is TRBV6-2 or TRBV6-3, the J gene TRBJ2-1; D possibly corresponds to TRBD1 (7 bases). Germline V gives CDR1 MNHEY, CDR2 SVGEGT. V lost 0 bases and J lost 10, with 13 bases in between. There are 14 residues in the CDR3. The CDR3 reads CASSYSAGGREQFF. DNA for the CDR3: TGTGCCAGCAGTTACTCTGCAGGGGGGCGGGAGCAGTTCTTC.

The rearrangement links TRBV13 to TRBJ2-2, with 9 bases fitting TRBD1. The V gene end was trimmed by 2 bases and the J gene end by 4 bases; junction bases not matched to a gene: 8. Germline V gene sequence: CDR1 PRHDT, CDR2 FYEKMQ (reference sequence). The CDR3 has 17 amino acids. Here the CDR3 reads CASSLSVGTGPTGELFF. DNA for the CDR3: TGTGCCAGCAGCTTAAGCGTTGGGACAGGGCCCACCGGGGAGCTGTTTTTT.

A single count supports this clone. The rearrangement uses TRBV10-3 and TRBJ1-2; no clear D gene. Trimming took 3 bases from V and 8 from J, leaving 13 bases between them. CDR1 is ENHRY and CDR2 is SYGVKD in the germline V gene. This CDR3 comprises 13 residues. The CDR3: CAISDLDLVGYTF. In nucleotides, the CDR3 is TGTGCCATCAGTGACCTTGACCTCGTCGGCTACACCTTC.